This T cell receptor beta chain appears in the sequencing data of a study of cytomegalovirus exposure and HLA in healthy donors. The study, taken as a whole, reports: Later analysis placed DRB1 highest and HLA-C lowest in TCR association rates, which differed by HLA locus. Near-uniform donor sequencing depth was presumed by presence/absence analyses. Despite most TCR sequences being rare, some public TCRs occurred in many donors. In a later analysis, CMV-associated beta chains were mostly HLA-associated, it appeared.

Germline CDR1 reads MDHEN; CDR2 reads SYDVKM. V dropped 3 bases and J dropped 8 bases, with 14 bases sitting between them. There are 15 residues in the CDR3. Primers: 60 Vbeta forward and 13 Jbeta reverse. Generated by immunoSEQ multiplex PCR, the TCRdb table keeps only in-frame clones and is missing some. The sample has roughly 67,000 clones, approximately 78% seen once. This clone is a singleton in its sample. Its matching antigen is unknown. The source of this sequence is a man in his forties or fifties in good health and CMV-seronegative. The sample taken for sequencing was PBMCs. The V and J genes are TRBV28 and TRBJ1-6; D not resolved. Here the CDR3 DNA reads TGTGCCAGCAGTTTCCCACTAACGGGAGATTCACCCCTCCACTTT. Translating gives CASSFPLTGDSPLHF.